The rows below give T cell receptor beta chains drawn from one sample of a study of blood T cell repertoires in COVID-19. TCRdb's table, derived via immunoSEQ multiplex PCR, lists solely in-frame clones and lacks some. The table has 150,000 to 200,000 clones, roughly 87% seen once. The material sequenced was peripheral blood. All receptors derive from a woman aged 60-75 years with COVID-19, enrolled during active disease. Each CDR3 is given with its conserved first and last residue. Each record gives: CDR3 length, V gene, clone size, D gene, J gene, CDR3 DNA, CDR3 protein. The D gene is left open where the match is weak. For some rows the clone size is stated as once, few or many, or as a class when expanded; others skip it.

CDR3 length: 14
V gene: TRBV9
clone size: -
D gene: TRBD1
J gene: TRBJ2-7
CDR3 DNA: TGTGCCAGCAGCGAGGGGGACAGCCGCTACGAGCAGTACTTC
CDR3 protein: CASSEGDSRYEQYF

CDR3 length: 18
V gene: TRBV5-1
clone size: -
D gene: -
J gene: TRBJ2-6
CDR3 DNA: TGCGCCAGCAGCTTCGCCGGGACATCGTCCTCTGGGGCCAACGTCCTGACTTTC
CDR3 protein: CASSFAGTSSSGANVLTF

CDR3 length: 15
V gene: TRBV19
clone size: -
D gene: -
J gene: TRBJ1-2
CDR3 DNA: TGTGCCAGTAGTACCCGCGGGGCGGGGAACTATGGCTACACCTTC
CDR3 protein: CASSTRGAGNYGYTF

CDR3 length: 15
V gene: TRBV15
clone size: -
D gene: TRBD1
J gene: TRBJ2-1
CDR3 DNA: TGTGCCACCAGCAGAGATCTCACAGGGGGGAATGAGCAGTTCTTC
CDR3 protein: CATSRDLTGGNEQFF

CDR3 length: 13
V gene: TRBV28
clone size: -
D gene: TRBD1
J gene: TRBJ1-2
CDR3 DNA: TGTGCCAGCGAAACAGGGGCTAACTATGGCTACACCTTC
CDR3 protein: CASETGANYGYTF

CDR3 length: 14
V gene: TRBV10-2
clone size: -
D gene: -
J gene: TRBJ1-5
CDR3 DNA: TGCGCCAGCAGTGAGTCGGGGAGATATCAGCCCCAGCATTTT
CDR3 protein: CASSESGRYQPQHF

CDR3 length: 16
V gene: TRBV7-9
clone size: -
D gene: -
J gene: TRBJ1-2
CDR3 DNA: TGTGCCAGCAGCTTGAGTCCTCTCAATTCAGGTTATGGCTACACCTTC
CDR3 protein: CASSLSPLNSGYGYTF

CDR3 length: 13
V gene: TRBV7-6
clone size: -
D gene: TRBD2
J gene: TRBJ2-1
CDR3 DNA: TGTGCCAGCAGCCTAGGAGCGGGAGGGTTCCAGTTCTTC
CDR3 protein: CASSLGAGGFQFF

CDR3 length: 13
V gene: TRBV5-4
clone size: -
D gene: TRBD1
J gene: TRBJ2-5
CDR3 DNA: TGTGCCAGCAGCCCAAGGGGGCGAGAGACCCAGTACTTC
CDR3 protein: CASSPRGRETQYF

CDR3 length: 13
V gene: TRBV5-1
clone size: -
D gene: -
J gene: TRBJ1-1
CDR3 DNA: TGCGCCAGCAGCCCAGAGGCCATCACTGAAGCTTTCTTT
CDR3 protein: CASSPEAITEAFF

CDR3 length: 16
V gene: TRBV5-5
clone size: once
D gene: -
J gene: TRBJ1-2
CDR3 DNA: TGTGCCAGCAGCCCGTACACTGGACAGTTAACGGGTGGCTACACCTTC
CDR3 protein: CASSPYTGQLTGGYTF

CDR3 length: 13
V gene: TRBV9
clone size: -
D gene: -
J gene: TRBJ1-2
CDR3 DNA: TGTGCCAGCAGCGTAGGGTCCGATCAGGGCTACACCTTC
CDR3 protein: CASSVGSDQGYTF

CDR3 length: 13
V gene: TRBV6-5
clone size: -
D gene: -
J gene: TRBJ1-2
CDR3 DNA: TGTGCCAGCAAAACAGGGCAGAACTATGGCTACACCTTC
CDR3 protein: CASKTGQNYGYTF

CDR3 length: 17
V gene: TRBV5-6
clone size: once
D gene: -
J gene: TRBJ1-3
CDR3 DNA: TGTGCCAGCAGCTTATCGGGTCTACCCGCCTCTGGAAACACCATATATTTT
CDR3 protein: CASSLSGLPASGNTIYF

CDR3 length: 14
V gene: TRBV20-1
clone size: -
D gene: TRBD1
J gene: TRBJ1-4
CDR3 DNA: TGCAGTGCTAGTACCGGGACAGGCGATGAAAAACTGTTTTTT
CDR3 protein: CSASTGTGDEKLFF

CDR3 length: 14
V gene: TRBV27
clone size: -
D gene: -
J gene: TRBJ1-3
CDR3 DNA: TGTGCCAGCAGTCGGAGACCCTCTGGAAACACCATATATTTT
CDR3 protein: CASSRRPSGNTIYF

CDR3 length: 14
V gene: TRBV29-1
clone size: -
D gene: TRBD2
J gene: TRBJ2-1
CDR3 DNA: TGCAGCGTTGACTCTAGCGGACTCTACAATGAGCAGTTCTTC
CDR3 protein: CSVDSSGLYNEQFF

CDR3 length: 13
V gene: TRBV25-1
clone size: -
D gene: TRBD2
J gene: TRBJ2-2
CDR3 DNA: TGTGCCAGCAGTGGGGGGGGAATCGGGGAGCTGTTTTTT
CDR3 protein: CASSGGGIGELFF

CDR3 length: 13
V gene: TRBV3-1/TRBV3-2
clone size: few
D gene: -
J gene: TRBJ1-1
CDR3 DNA: TGTGCCAGCAGCCGGACAGAGGCCACTGAAGCTTTCTTT
CDR3 protein: CASSRTEATEAFF

CDR3 length: 16
V gene: TRBV20-1
clone size: -
D gene: -
J gene: TRBJ2-1
CDR3 DNA: TGCAGTGCTAGTACGGTAGAAGCCAACTCCTACAATGAGCAGTTCTTC
CDR3 protein: CSASTVEANSYNEQFF

CDR3 length: 15
V gene: TRBV6-9
clone size: few
D gene: -
J gene: TRBJ1-6
CDR3 DNA: TGTGCCAGCAGTTGGAAGGGAGGGTCCCATTCACCCCTCCACTTT
CDR3 protein: CASSWKGGSHSPLHF

CDR3 length: 16
V gene: TRBV7-8
clone size: -
D gene: TRBD1
J gene: TRBJ2-2
CDR3 DNA: TGTGCCAGCAGCTCGCGGACAGGGCGATACTCCGGGGAGCTGTTTTTT
CDR3 protein: CASSSRTGRYSGELFF

CDR3 length: 14
V gene: TRBV7-3
clone size: -
D gene: -
J gene: TRBJ1-1
CDR3 DNA: TGTGCCAGCAGCGGGCGAACAGTGAACACTGAAGCTTTCTTT
CDR3 protein: CASSGRTVNTEAFF

CDR3 length: 13
V gene: TRBV28
clone size: -
D gene: -
J gene: TRBJ1-5
CDR3 DNA: TGTGCCAGCGGGGGGATGGGCAATCAGCCCCAGCATTTT
CDR3 protein: CASGGMGNQPQHF

CDR3 length: 13
V gene: TRBV19
clone size: -
D gene: -
J gene: TRBJ1-1
CDR3 DNA: TGTGCCAGTAGGCCTGACAGGAACACTGAAGCTTTCTTT
CDR3 protein: CASRPDRNTEAFF

CDR3 length: 14
V gene: TRBV9
clone size: -
D gene: -
J gene: TRBJ1-1
CDR3 DNA: TGTGCCAGCAGCGTAGTAACGGGGAACACTGAAGCTTTCTTT
CDR3 protein: CASSVVTGNTEAFF

CDR3 length: 14
V gene: TRBV27
clone size: -
D gene: TRBD1
J gene: TRBJ2-1
CDR3 DNA: TGTGCCAGCAAGGGACAGGGCGGAAACAATGAGCAGTTCTTC
CDR3 protein: CASKGQGGNNEQFF

CDR3 length: 16
V gene: TRBV20-1
clone size: few
D gene: -
J gene: TRBJ2-7
CDR3 DNA: TGCAGTGCTAGTAGTGACAGCGTCCAATATACCTACGAGCAGTACTTC
CDR3 protein: CSASSDSVQYTYEQYF

CDR3 length: 14
V gene: TRBV28
clone size: -
D gene: TRBD1
J gene: TRBJ1-6
CDR3 DNA: TGTGCCAGCCGAACAGGGGGGAATAATTCACCCCTCCACTTT
CDR3 protein: CASRTGGNNSPLHF

CDR3 length: 13
V gene: TRBV11-3
clone size: -
D gene: -
J gene: TRBJ2-2
CDR3 DNA: TGTGCCAGCAGCTTAGGCGGAGGCGGGGAGCTGTTTTTT
CDR3 protein: CASSLGGGGELFF

CDR3 length: 19
V gene: TRBV7-9
clone size: -
D gene: -
J gene: TRBJ1-1
CDR3 DNA: TGTGCCAGCAGCAATTGGGGGCAGGCACAGAACAGAACGAACACTGAAGCTTTCTTT
CDR3 protein: CASSNWGQAQNRTNTEAFF

CDR3 length: 12
V gene: TRBV13
clone size: -
D gene: TRBD2
J gene: TRBJ2-2
CDR3 DNA: TGTGCCAGCATCTTAGCGGGAGGGGAGCTGTTTTTT
CDR3 protein: CASILAGGELFF

CDR3 length: 14
V gene: TRBV6-1
clone size: -
D gene: -
J gene: TRBJ1-5
CDR3 DNA: TGTGCCAGCAGTGAGGAGGGGAGAAATCAGCCCCAGCATTTT
CDR3 protein: CASSEEGRNQPQHF

CDR3 length: 15
V gene: TRBV3-1/TRBV3-2
clone size: -
D gene: TRBD2
J gene: TRBJ2-3
CDR3 DNA: TGTGCCAGCAGCCAAGTCCCAGCGGGGGGGGGTACGCAGTATTTT
CDR3 protein: CASSQVPAGGGTQYF

CDR3 length: 15
V gene: TRBV12-5
clone size: -
D gene: TRBD1
J gene: TRBJ2-5
CDR3 DNA: TGTGCTAGTGGTTTGGGGACAGGGACATGGGAGACCCAGTACTTC
CDR3 protein: CASGLGTGTWETQYF

CDR3 length: 16
V gene: TRBV28
clone size: -
D gene: -
J gene: TRBJ2-1
CDR3 DNA: TGTGCCAGCAGTCCAGACAAGAGCAGCTCCTACAATGAGCAGTTCTTC
CDR3 protein: CASSPDKSSSYNEQFF

CDR3 length: 13
V gene: TRBV5-8
clone size: few
D gene: -
J gene: TRBJ1-3
CDR3 DNA: TGTGCCAGCAGCTTGCCACATCGAAACACCATATATTTT
CDR3 protein: CASSLPHRNTIYF

CDR3 length: 14
V gene: TRBV5-1
clone size: -
D gene: -
J gene: TRBJ2-2
CDR3 DNA: TGCGCCAGCAGCCCTACTAGATTAGCCGGGGAGCTGTTTTTT
CDR3 protein: CASSPTRLAGELFF

CDR3 length: 13
V gene: TRBV6-4
clone size: -
D gene: TRBD1
J gene: TRBJ1-1
CDR3 DNA: TGTGCCGGATCAAAGGGGGCGCGGACTGAAGCTTTCTTT
CDR3 protein: CAGSKGARTEAFF

CDR3 length: 15
V gene: TRBV7-9
clone size: -
D gene: -
J gene: TRBJ2-1
CDR3 DNA: TGTGCCAGCAGCACCATATCCACAGGATACAATGAGCAGTTCTTC
CDR3 protein: CASSTISTGYNEQFF

CDR3 length: 15
V gene: TRBV5-4
clone size: -
D gene: -
J gene: TRBJ2-5
CDR3 DNA: TGTGCCAGCAGCGGGGGCCCTCGTCCCCAAGAGACCCAGTACTTC
CDR3 protein: CASSGGPRPQETQYF

CDR3 length: 15
V gene: TRBV6-1
clone size: -
D gene: -
J gene: TRBJ1-5
CDR3 DNA: TGTGCCAGCAGTCCCGAGACAGGTCTCAATCAGCCCCAGCATTTT
CDR3 protein: CASSPETGLNQPQHF

CDR3 length: 14
V gene: TRBV7-3
clone size: -
D gene: -
J gene: TRBJ1-2
CDR3 DNA: TGTGCCAGCAGCCCCGACAGCACGGGCTATGGCTACACCTTC
CDR3 protein: CASSPDSTGYGYTF

CDR3 length: 12
V gene: TRBV16
clone size: -
D gene: -
J gene: TRBJ2-2
CDR3 DNA: TGTGCCAGCAGCCGAGTCACCGGGGAGCTGTTTTTT
CDR3 protein: CASSRVTGELFF

CDR3 length: 15
V gene: TRBV24-1
clone size: -
D gene: -
J gene: TRBJ1-6
CDR3 DNA: TGTGCCACCACTAACGGGGGAGGGGAGGACTCACCCCTCCACTTT
CDR3 protein: CATTNGGGEDSPLHF

CDR3 length: 12
V gene: TRBV13
clone size: -
D gene: TRBD1
J gene: TRBJ1-4
CDR3 DNA: TGTGCCAGCAGACAGGGGGCTGAAAAACTGTTTTTT
CDR3 protein: CASRQGAEKLFF

CDR3 length: 15
V gene: TRBV5-4
clone size: -
D gene: TRBD2
J gene: TRBJ2-7
CDR3 DNA: TGTGCCAGCGGCCGGATTGGTAGCGGGAGTTACGAGCAGTACTTC
CDR3 protein: CASGRIGSGSYEQYF

CDR3 length: 16
V gene: TRBV5-1
clone size: -
D gene: TRBD1
J gene: TRBJ1-2
CDR3 DNA: TGCGCCAGCAGCTTGGCGGGACAGGGGCCTAACTATGGCTACACCTTC
CDR3 protein: CASSLAGQGPNYGYTF

CDR3 length: 16
V gene: TRBV5-4
clone size: -
D gene: TRBD1
J gene: TRBJ2-5
CDR3 DNA: TGTGCCAGCAGCTCCGGGACAGGGGGCTTCATAGAGACCCAGTACTTC
CDR3 protein: CASSSGTGGFIETQYF

CDR3 length: 15
V gene: TRBV3-1/TRBV3-2
clone size: -
D gene: TRBD2
J gene: TRBJ2-7
CDR3 DNA: TGTGCCAGCAGCAACCGACTAGCGGCCGGCTACGAGCAGTACTTC
CDR3 protein: CASSNRLAAGYEQYF

CDR3 length: 13
V gene: TRBV30
clone size: -
D gene: -
J gene: TRBJ2-5
CDR3 DNA: TGTGCCTGGGCCTTGTTTGCGTCAGAGACCCAGTACTTC
CDR3 protein: CAWALFASETQYF

CDR3 length: 12
V gene: TRBV10-1
clone size: -
D gene: TRBD1
J gene: TRBJ2-1
CDR3 DNA: TGCGCCATCCCGGACAGGGGCAATGAGCAGTTCTTC
CDR3 protein: CAIPDRGNEQFF

CDR3 length: 16
V gene: TRBV6-2/TRBV6-3
clone size: -
D gene: -
J gene: TRBJ2-6
CDR3 DNA: TGTGCCAGCAGTTACCACAGATACTCTGGGGCCAACGTCCTGACTTTC
CDR3 protein: CASSYHRYSGANVLTF

CDR3 length: 15
V gene: TRBV27
clone size: -
D gene: TRBD1
J gene: TRBJ1-6
CDR3 DNA: TGTGCCAGCAGTGAAACGACAGGGAGGAGGCCACCCCTCCACTTT
CDR3 protein: CASSETTGRRPPLHF

CDR3 length: 18
V gene: TRBV5-6
clone size: -
D gene: TRBD1
J gene: TRBJ1-2
CDR3 DNA: TGTGCCAGCAGCCCCACTGTAAAAAGGACAGGGGGCGCATCTGGCTACACCTTC
CDR3 protein: CASSPTVKRTGGASGYTF

CDR3 length: 14
V gene: TRBV9
clone size: -
D gene: TRBD1
J gene: TRBJ2-3
CDR3 DNA: TGTGCCAGCAGCGGGGACAGGGAAGTGGATACGCAGTATTTT
CDR3 protein: CASSGDREVDTQYF

CDR3 length: 16
V gene: TRBV6-1
clone size: -
D gene: -
J gene: TRBJ2-6
CDR3 DNA: TGTGCCAGCAGTGCTTTACAGAACTCTGGGGCCAACGTCCTGACTTTC
CDR3 protein: CASSALQNSGANVLTF

CDR3 length: 10
V gene: TRBV7-3
clone size: few
D gene: -
J gene: TRBJ1-2
CDR3 DNA: TGTGCCAGCGGCTTCAGGGGCTACACCTTC
CDR3 protein: CASGFRGYTF

CDR3 length: 15
V gene: TRBV19
clone size: -
D gene: -
J gene: TRBJ1-1
CDR3 DNA: TGTGCCAGTAGTATCTCCACACCCGCGAACACTGAAGCTTTCTTT
CDR3 protein: CASSISTPANTEAFF

CDR3 length: 17
V gene: TRBV5-1
clone size: few
D gene: -
J gene: TRBJ1-6
CDR3 DNA: TGCGCCAGCCATTTGGGCGCAGGGGCCTCCTATAATTCACCCCTCCACTTT
CDR3 protein: CASHLGAGASYNSPLHF